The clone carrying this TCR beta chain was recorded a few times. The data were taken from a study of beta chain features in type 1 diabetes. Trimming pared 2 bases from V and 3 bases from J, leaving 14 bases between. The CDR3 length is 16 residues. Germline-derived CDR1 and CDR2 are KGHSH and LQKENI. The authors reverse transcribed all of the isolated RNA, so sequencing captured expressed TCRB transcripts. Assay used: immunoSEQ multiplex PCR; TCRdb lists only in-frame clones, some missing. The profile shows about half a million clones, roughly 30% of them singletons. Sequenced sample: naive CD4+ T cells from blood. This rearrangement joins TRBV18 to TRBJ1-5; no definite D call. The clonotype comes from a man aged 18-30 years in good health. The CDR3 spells CASSPEQYLTNQPQHF. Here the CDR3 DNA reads TGTGCCAGCTCACCAGAGCAATATCTTACCAATCAGCCCCAGCATTTT.